A selection of T cell receptor beta chains follows, all from one sample in a study of blood T cell repertoires in COVID-19. Method: immunoSEQ multiplex PCR; TCRdb's copy keeps in-frame clones and lacks some. The sample lists 150,000 to 200,000 clones, around 80% seen once, with 13% to 15% in the top ten. The sequenced material came from PBMCs or T cells enriched from blood (not recorded which). The origin of the receptors is a man over 45 who had recovered from COVID-19. Each CDR3 is given without its conserved first and last residue. D genes are given only for firm matches.

v_gene | d_gene | CDR3aa
TRBV5-4 | NA | ASRQDTKVLGYT
TRBV2 | TRBD2 | ASSESLAVYEQY
TRBV5-6 | NA | ASSLDRGNTEAF
TRBV12-3/TRBV12-4 | NA | ASSRLNTGELF
TRBV5-1 | TRBD2 | ASRVASGMETQY
TRBV6-4 | NA | AISLREENTEAF
TRBV9 | TRBD1 | ASSPTGTGVAGELF
TRBV6-6 | TRBD2 | ASSRAGTSGGAEVYEQY
TRBV5-1 | NA | ASSPGREIDTQY
TRBV10-3 | TRBD1 | AISAHRDRGTQPQH
TRBV6-4 | NA | ASRADRNTEAF
TRBV5-1 | NA | ASSRSGTQNTEAF
TRBV5-1 | TRBD1 | ASSLAPQGGNQPQH
TRBV7-6 | TRBD1 | ASSQDRGTGNTIY
TRBV25-1 | NA | ASSASYNYGYT
TRBV5-1 | TRBD1 | ASSPGDRVYGYT
TRBV24-1 | NA | ATSDLQTDTQY
TRBV25-1 | NA | ASSGTVRGYT
TRBV2 | NA | ASSVYRALGYT
TRBV19 | NA | ASSRMTTGRSYEQY
TRBV15 | NA | ATSSIGGGLGTEAF
TRBV5-1 | NA | ASSNTGSYNSPLH
TRBV5-4 | NA | ASSLVEGGSGGYT
TRBV7-9 | TRBD2 | ASSLAGLAGGPRNEQF
TRBV19 | NA | ASSIVGHGQPQH
TRBV30 | NA | AWSDRGGSYEQY
TRBV6-5 | TRBD1 | ASRLGDRGNQPQH
TRBV28 | NA | ASSLYGSGNTIY
TRBV11-2 | NA | ASSLAGSPGLF
TRBV11-3 | NA | ASSFSGGPGNTIY